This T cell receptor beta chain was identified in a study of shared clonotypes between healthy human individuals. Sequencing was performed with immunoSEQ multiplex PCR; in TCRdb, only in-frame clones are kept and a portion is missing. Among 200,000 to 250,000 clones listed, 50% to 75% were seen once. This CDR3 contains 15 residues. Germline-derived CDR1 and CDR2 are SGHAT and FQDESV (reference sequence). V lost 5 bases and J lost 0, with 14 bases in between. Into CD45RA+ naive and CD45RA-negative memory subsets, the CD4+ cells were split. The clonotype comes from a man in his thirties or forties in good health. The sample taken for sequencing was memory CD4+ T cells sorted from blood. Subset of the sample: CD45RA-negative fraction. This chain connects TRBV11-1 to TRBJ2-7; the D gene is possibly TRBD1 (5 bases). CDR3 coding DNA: TGTGCCAGCAGCCGAACAGGATTACACTCCTACGAGCAGTACTTC. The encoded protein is CASSRTGLHSYEQYF.